The 13 T cell receptor beta chains in this list originate from one sample, sequenced in a study of shared clonotypes between healthy human individuals. TCRdb's copy holds only in-frame clones and misses some; the assay was immunoSEQ multiplex PCR. The table records 2,500,000 or so clones, around nine tenths of them present only once. Source material: naive CD4+ T cells sorted from blood. Subset in this sample: CD45RA+ positively selected. These receptors all come from a man aged 18 to 30 in good health.

The rearrangement uses TRBV9 and TRBJ2-5, with 11 bases lining up with TRBD2. Trimming took 3 bases from V and 4 from J; bases not matched to a gene: 5. Looked up from germline, CDR1 is SGDLS and CDR2 is YYNGEE. CDR3 length: 15 amino acids. CDR3 in amino acids: CASSGVAGGPETQYF. DNA for the CDR3: TGTGCCAGCAGCGGTGTAGCGGGAGGGCCAGAGACCCAGTACTTC.

J is TRBJ2-5 and V is TRBV29-1; D gene unclear. Germline CDR1 is SQVTM and CDR2 is ANQGSEA. V was trimmed by 3 bases and J by 2 bases, leaving 10 bases between them. The CDR3 has 13 residues. Here the CDR3 DNA reads TGCAGCGTTGACGGGCAGATTCAAGAGACCCAGTACTTC. Translation: CSVDGQIQETQYF.

A note on this clone: Different DNA sequences within this sample yield the same CDR3. This chain joins TRBV29-1 and TRBJ1-1, with 11 bases lining up with TRBD1. Germline loops: CDR1 SQVTM, CDR2 ANQGSEA. The junction had 2 bases not matched to a gene; V was cut back by 6 bases and J by 5 bases. This CDR3 has 12 residues. The CDR3 nucleotides are TGCAGCGTAGGACAGGGGGCAACTGAAGCTTTCTTT. Protein sequence: CSVGQGATEAFF.

The chain joins TRBV7-2 to TRBJ2-3, with a possible D match to TRBD1 (6 bases). V lost 4 bases and J lost 1, with 18 bases in between. Germline V CDR1 and CDR2: SGHTA, FQGNSA. The CDR3 runs to 17 residues. For the CDR3, the DNA is TGTGCCAGCAGCTATAATAGCAGGGGTCTAGGCACAGATACGCAGTATTTT. This gives the protein CASSYNSRGLGTDTQYF.

This chain connects TRBV19 to TRBJ1-5, with 7 bases fitting TRBD1. CDR1 and CDR2 from the germline V gene are LNHDA and SQIVND (reference sequence). J was trimmed by 4 bases and V by 4 bases; bases with no gene match: 4. The CDR3 is 14 amino acids. This chain's CDR3 is CASSNTGENQPQHF. CDR3 sequence (DNA): TGTGCCAGTAGTAATACAGGGGAAAATCAGCCCCAGCATTTT.

Notes on this clone: Other nucleotide sequences from this sample produce the same CDR3. The chain has TRBV7-2 and TRBJ1-3; D gene uncertain. Trimming left V 2 bases short and J 4 bases short, with 6 bases between. The CDR3 extends over 13 amino acids. Germline values: CDR1 SGHTA, CDR2 FQGNSA. Here the CDR3 DNA reads TGTGCCAGCAGCTTACCGCCCGGAAACACCATATATTTT. It codes for CASSLPPGNTIYF.

The chain joins TRBV29-1 to TRBJ2-2, with 10 bases lining up with TRBD2. This CDR3 is built from 15 residues. Germline CDR1 reads SQVTM; CDR2 reads ANQGSEA. V was pared by 7 bases and J by 3 bases, with 8 bases of the junction left unmatched. In DNA form, the CDR3 reads TGCAGCGCCCTTCCTCTAGCGGGAGACACCGGGGAGCTGTTTTTT. This sequence encodes CSALPLAGDTGELFF.

This clone was observed a few times. The V and J genes are TRBV7-3 and TRBJ1-1; weak D call: TRBD1 (5 bases). The V end lost 0 bases, the J end lost 7 bases, and 9 bases lay between the germline ends. The germline V gene encodes CDR1 SGHTA and CDR2 FQGTGA. The CDR3 runs to 13 residues. This CDR3 reads CASSLTGTDEAFF. The CDR3 nucleotides are TGTGCCAGCAGCTTAACGGGGACGGATGAAGCTTTCTTT.

This chain links TRBV5-1 with TRBJ2-5; 9 bases agree with TRBD2. With 0 bases clipped from V and 4 bases from J, the junction kept 7 bases outside the gene matches. This CDR3 has 16 amino acids. CDR1 is SGHRS and CDR2 is YFSETQ in the germline V gene. For the CDR3, the DNA is TGCGCCAGCAGCTTGGAGGGCGGGAGGGAGTCAGAGACCCAGTACTTC. Translation gives CASSLEGGRESETQYF.

About this clone: Distinct nucleotide sequences in the sample also encode this CDR3. The V gene is TRBV2, the J gene TRBJ2-2; 9 bases agree with TRBD1. Germline V CDR1 and CDR2: SNHLY, FYNNEI. V dropped 6 bases and J dropped 5; count of bases not matched to a gene: 4. The CDR3 is 14 amino acids. The CDR3: CASRDRGNTGELFF. The CDR3 nucleotides read TGTGCCAGCAGGGACAGGGGAAATACCGGGGAGCTGTTTTTT.

The chain is built from TRBV16 and TRBJ2-7; no reliable D call. The CDR3 extends over 16 amino acids. V dropped 7 bases and J dropped 4 bases, with 23 bases sitting between them. CDR1 is KGHSY and CDR2 is FQNENV in the germline V gene. The CDR3 sequence: CASTPFNWVRDYEQYF. CDR3 sequence (DNA): TGTGCCAGCACCCCTTTTAATTGGGTCAGAGATTACGAGCAGTACTTC.

The chain couples TRBV5-1 to TRBJ2-7; no clear D. The CDR3 runs to 15 residues. Germline V gene data show CDR1 as SGHRS and CDR2 as YFSETQ. V lost 1 base to trimming and J lost 0 bases, with 11 bases between them. CDR3: CASSLSTSGSYEQYF. DNA of the CDR3: TGCGCCAGCAGCTTGTCGACGTCGGGCTCCTACGAGCAGTACTTC.

The chain couples TRBV6-1 to TRBJ2-1; 8 bases are shared with TRBD2. The length of the CDR3 is 14 residues. Germline CDR1 is MNHNS and CDR2 is SASEGT. V gave up 3 bases and J gave up 4 bases; unmatched junction bases: 2. The CDR3 spells CASSDREGYNEQFF. CDR3 nucleotides: TGTGCCAGCAGTGATCGGGAGGGTTACAATGAGCAGTTCTTC.